This T cell receptor beta chain was sequenced for a study of CD8+CD57+ T cells in acquired aplastic anemia. For the study at large: Sorted CD4+ and CD8+ cells gave a mean 3.2 ug DNA, range about 0.19 to 27.4 ug. Healthy donors gave approximately 10 million reads on average for CD4+ cells. Study-wide results and caveats: Statistical testing detected no significant gap in CD8+ Simpson's diversity between patients and controls.

CDR1 is SEHNR and CDR2 is FQNEAQ in the germline V gene (reference sequence). The CDR3 consists of 15 residues. J was trimmed by 5 bases and V by 5 bases; bases with no gene match: 9. As concerns this clonotype: Antigen unknown.

TCR beta VDJ and CDR3 profiling used genomic DNA as template. From the reads, TCRdb called clonotypes with MiXCR, one entry per CDR3 protein. The table has 200,000 to 250,000 distinct CDR3 sequences, approximately 60% seen once. The sequencing sample was made of sorted CD4+, CD8+, or CD8+CD57+ T cells (not recorded which) from PBMCs. The rearrangement links TRBV7-9 to TRBJ2-5, with 9 bases identical to TRBD2. This receptor was obtained from a human donor in good health. The CDR3 coding sequence is TGTGCCAGCAGCCCTCCGCTAGCGGGGTGGGAGACCCAGTACTTC. Its protein product is CASSPPLAGWETQYF.